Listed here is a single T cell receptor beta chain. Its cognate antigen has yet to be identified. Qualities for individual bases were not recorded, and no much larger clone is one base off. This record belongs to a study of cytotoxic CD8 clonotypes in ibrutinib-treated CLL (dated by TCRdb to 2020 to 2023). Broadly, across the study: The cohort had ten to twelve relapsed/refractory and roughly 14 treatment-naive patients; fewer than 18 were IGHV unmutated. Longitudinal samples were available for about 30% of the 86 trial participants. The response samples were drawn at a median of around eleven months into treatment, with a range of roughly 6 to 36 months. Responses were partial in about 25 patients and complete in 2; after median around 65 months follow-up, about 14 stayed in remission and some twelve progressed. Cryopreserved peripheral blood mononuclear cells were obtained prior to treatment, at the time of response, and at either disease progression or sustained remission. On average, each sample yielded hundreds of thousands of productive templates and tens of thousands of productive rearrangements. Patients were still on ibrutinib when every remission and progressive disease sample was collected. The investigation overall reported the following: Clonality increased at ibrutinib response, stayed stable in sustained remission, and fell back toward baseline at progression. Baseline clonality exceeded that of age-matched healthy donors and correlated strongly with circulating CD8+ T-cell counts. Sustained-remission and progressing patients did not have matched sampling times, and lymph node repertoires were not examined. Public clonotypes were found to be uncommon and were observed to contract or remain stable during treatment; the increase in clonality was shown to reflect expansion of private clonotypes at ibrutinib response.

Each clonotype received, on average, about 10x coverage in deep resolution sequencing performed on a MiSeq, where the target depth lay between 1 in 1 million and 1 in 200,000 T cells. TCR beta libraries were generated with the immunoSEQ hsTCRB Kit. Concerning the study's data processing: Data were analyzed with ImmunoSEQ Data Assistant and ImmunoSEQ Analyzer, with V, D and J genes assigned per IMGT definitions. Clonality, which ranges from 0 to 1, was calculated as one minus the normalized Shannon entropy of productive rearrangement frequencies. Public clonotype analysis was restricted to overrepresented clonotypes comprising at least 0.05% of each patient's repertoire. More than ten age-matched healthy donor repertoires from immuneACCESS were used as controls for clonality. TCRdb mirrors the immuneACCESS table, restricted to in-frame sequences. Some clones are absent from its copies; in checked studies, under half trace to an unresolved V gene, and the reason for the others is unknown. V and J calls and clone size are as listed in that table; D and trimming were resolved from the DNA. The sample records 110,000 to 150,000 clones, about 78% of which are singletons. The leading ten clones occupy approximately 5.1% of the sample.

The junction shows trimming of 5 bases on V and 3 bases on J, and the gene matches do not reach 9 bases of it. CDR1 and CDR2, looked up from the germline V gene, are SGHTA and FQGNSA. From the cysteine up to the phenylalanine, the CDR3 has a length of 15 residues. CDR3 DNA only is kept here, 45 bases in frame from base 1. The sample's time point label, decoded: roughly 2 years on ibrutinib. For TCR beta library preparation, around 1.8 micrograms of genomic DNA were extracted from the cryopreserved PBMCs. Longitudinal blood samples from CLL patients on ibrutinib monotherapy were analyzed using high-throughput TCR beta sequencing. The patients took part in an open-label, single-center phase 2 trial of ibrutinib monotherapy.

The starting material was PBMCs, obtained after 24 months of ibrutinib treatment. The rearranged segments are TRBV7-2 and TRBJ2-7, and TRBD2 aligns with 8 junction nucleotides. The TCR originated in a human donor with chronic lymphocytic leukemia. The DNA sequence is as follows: TGTGCCAGCAGCGGAGTGGGGACTAGATTCTACGAGCAGTACTTC. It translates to CASSGVGTRFYEQYF.